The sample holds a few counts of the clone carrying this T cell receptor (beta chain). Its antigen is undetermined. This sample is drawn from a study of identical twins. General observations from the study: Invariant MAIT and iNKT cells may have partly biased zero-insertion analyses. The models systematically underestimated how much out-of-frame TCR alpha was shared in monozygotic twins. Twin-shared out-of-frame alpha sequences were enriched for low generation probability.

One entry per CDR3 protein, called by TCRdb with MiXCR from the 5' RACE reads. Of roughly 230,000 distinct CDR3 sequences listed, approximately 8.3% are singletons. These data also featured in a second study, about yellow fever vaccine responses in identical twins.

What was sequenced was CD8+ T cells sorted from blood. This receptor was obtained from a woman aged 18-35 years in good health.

The CDR3 region has the DNA TGTGCCAGCAGCTTCGGCTATCCAGAGACCCAGTACTTC. Its translation: CASSFGYPETQYF. The chain recombines TRBV5-6 with TRBJ2-5; D is undetermined. CDR3 size: 13 residues. The germline CDR1 and CDR2 sequences are SGHDT and YYEEEE. Trimming took off 2 bases at V and 4 bases at J, with 9 bases between the two ends. Supplemented by reference TRBV5-6 and TRBJ2-5, the full variable domain reads DAGVTQSPTHLIKTRGQQVTLRCSPKSGHDTVSWYQQALGQGPQFIFQYYEEEERQRGNFPDRFSGHQFPNYSSELNVNALLLGDSALYLCASSFGYPETQYFGPGTRLLVL.